Presented here are 19 T cell receptor beta chains from one specimen sequenced in a study of T-cell memory formation after mild COVID-19. TCRdb recomputed calls from the 5' RACE reads with MiXCR, one row per CDR3 protein. The data show a few hundred thousand distinct CDR3 sequences, over 8.5% seen once. Sequenced: PBMCs or a T cell subset sorted from them (not recorded which). The receptor set was obtained from a man aged 18 to 29 who had mild COVID-19 (a few samples of this study predate the infection). Cell type and time point are not known.

This clonotype was detected only a few times. The genes are TRBV12-3 or TRBV12-4 and TRBJ2-7, with unresolved D. The CDR3 is 14 amino acids. V gave up 2 bases and J gave up 0 bases, with 8 bases separating them. This CDR3 reads CASSLSYSSYEQYF. The CDR3 bases are TGTGCCAGCAGTTTAAGCTATTCCTCCTACGAGCAGTACTTC.

Only a few counts were recorded for this clonotype. The chain employs TRBV7-2 and TRBJ2-7; 7 bases fit TRBD1. The CDR3 consists of 14 residues. Germline CDR1 is SGHTA and CDR2 is FQGNSA. The trim removed 5 bases at V and 0 bases at J, leaving 4 bases unmatched. The CDR3 reads CASSATGSSYEQYF. In DNA form, the CDR3 reads TGTGCCAGCAGCGCGACAGGGAGCTCCTACGAGCAGTACTTC.

This clonotype was seen many times. The rearrangement uses TRBV6-2 or TRBV6-3 and TRBJ2-7; no firm D call. The germline CDR1 and CDR2 sequences are MNHEY and SVGEGT. V was shortened by 4 bases and J by 1 base, with 8 bases between the two germline ends. This CDR3 is 13 amino acids long. CDR3 sequence: CASSSPYSYEQYV. The CDR3 region has the DNA TGTGCCAGCAGTTCACCGTATTCCTACGAGCAGTACGTC.

This clonotype was detected a few times. The chain has TRBV19 and TRBJ2-5; no clear D gene. There are 14 residues in the CDR3. The V gene lost 5 bases and the J gene lost 1 base, with 11 bases spanning the gap. Germline CDR1 LNHDA, CDR2 SQIVND (reference sequence). CDR3 sequence: CASSLSSAQETQYF. In DNA form, the CDR3 reads TGTGCCAGTAGTCTGTCTAGTGCCCAAGAGACCCAGTACTTC.

This clonotype was picked up many times. The chain has TRBV27 and TRBJ2-1; tentative D call: TRBD2 (5 bases). CDR3 length: 15 amino acids. The germline V gene encodes CDR1 MNHEY and CDR2 SMNVEV (reference sequence). V lost 6 bases and J lost 6, with 18 bases in between. The DNA for the CDR3 is TGTGCCAGCAGCCCACCCGGGGTCTTGGTCAATGAGCAGTTCTTC. Residues: CASSPPGVLVNEQFF.

Ten or more counts support this clonotype. This chain links TRBV6-6 with TRBJ1-1, with a tentative D call TRBD1 (5 bases). V was cut by 5 bases and J by 1 base, with 5 bases left in between. The CDR3 has 12 residues. Germline V gene data show CDR1 as MNHNY and CDR2 as SVGAGI (reference sequence). The CDR3 region has the DNA TGTGCCAGCAGTGACAGGAACACTGAAGCTTTCTTT. This codes for CASSDRNTEAFF.

This clonotype was seen a few times. The chain combines TRBV29-1 with TRBJ2-5; D unclear. This CDR3 spans 12 amino acids. In germline, CDR1 is SQVTM, CDR2 ANQGSEA. Trimming pared 1 base from V and 6 bases from J, leaving 9 bases between. The CDR3 DNA follows: TGCAGCGTTGAAGGGAATGGGAAGACCCAGTACTTC. It yields the protein CSVEGNGKTQYF.

This clonotype was counted many times. V gene TRBV12-3 or TRBV12-4 combines with J gene TRBJ2-7, with D tentatively TRBD1 (5 bases). The CDR3 runs 12 residues. V lost 5 bases, J lost 3 bases, and 8 bases lay in between. The CDR3 loop is CASSLQGYEQYF. CDR3 DNA sequence: TGTGCCAGCAGTCTTCAGGGCTACGAGCAGTACTTC.

The sample holds many counts of this clonotype. The J gene is TRBJ1-6, the V gene TRBV7-2, with D possibly matching TRBD1 (5 bases). With 2 bases removed from V and 10 bases from J, the gap between germline ends came to 12 bases. The germline V gene encodes CDR1 SGHTA and CDR2 FQGNSA. This CDR3 has 14 residues. CDR3 bases: TGTGCCAGCAGCTTATTCCCCAGGGACTCACCCCTCCACTTT. As protein: CASSLFPRDSPLHF.

This clonotype turned up a few times. The J gene is TRBJ2-3, the V gene TRBV7-2; D is perhaps TRBD1 or TRBD2 (6 bases each). CDR3 length: 17 residues. In germline, CDR1 is SGHTA, CDR2 FQGNSA. V was pared by 5 bases and J by 1 base, with 19 bases between. The CDR3 protein is CASSPNPRGRGTDTQYF. In nucleotides, the CDR3 is TGTGCCAGCAGCCCAAATCCCCGGGGGCGAGGCACAGATACGCAGTATTTT.

This clonotype came up a few times. This chain uses TRBV20-1 with TRBJ2-1; the D is unclear. This CDR3 has 11 amino acids. Germline CDR1 DFQATT, CDR2 SNEGSKA (reference sequence). V dropped 5 bases and J dropped 6 bases, with 8 bases sitting between them. CDR3 protein: CSAARANEQFF. Written as DNA, the CDR3 is TGCAGTGCTGCGCGAGCCAATGAGCAGTTCTTC.

The CDR3 DNA is TGTGCCAGCAGCCCCGCGGCGGGGCTTGAGCAGTTCTTC. This gives the protein CASSPAAGLEQFF. The J gene is TRBJ2-1, the V gene TRBV6-5; TRBD2 might be the D (6 bases). Trimming shortened V by 6 bases and J by 9 bases, and 15 bases separated the two germline ends. Germline CDR1 reads MNHEY; CDR2 reads SVGAGI. The CDR3 is made up of 13 amino acids.

The V call is TRBV29-1, the J call TRBJ2-1, with TRBD1 as a possible D gene (5 bases). Germline CDR1 reads SQVTM; CDR2 reads ANQGSEA. CDR3 length: 13 amino acids. The DNA of the CDR3 is TGCAGTGTGGAGCAGGGTCGGTGGAATGAGCAGTTCTTC. Translating it yields CSVEQGRWNEQFF.

The sample holds a few counts of this clonotype. The chain couples TRBV7-9 to TRBJ2-5; D gene unclear. Germline lookup yields CDR1 SEHNR and CDR2 FQNEAQ (reference sequence). The CDR3 is 15 residues long. The V and J ends lost 0 bases and 1 base respectively, with 9 bases between them. The CDR3 protein is CASSLARRSQETQYF. The CDR3 DNA reads TGTGCCAGCAGCTTAGCCCGACGGAGCCAAGAGACCCAGTACTTC.

The rearrangement joins TRBV6-5 to TRBJ1-1; D unresolved. Per germline, CDR1 MNHEY and CDR2 SVGAGI. V shed 7 bases and J shed 1 base, with 4 bases lying between them. The CDR3 spans 11 residues. Here the CDR3 DNA reads TGTGCCAGCACAGCGAACACTGAAGCTTTCTTT. Translation: CASTANTEAFF.

There are many counts of this clonotype. The CDR3 here is CASSFEWPGAYEQYF. CDR3 in DNA: TGCGCCAGCAGCTTCGAGTGGCCAGGAGCCTACGAGCAGTACTTC. The V call is TRBV5-1, the J call TRBJ2-7, with D hard to call. V dropped 2 bases and J dropped 2 bases, with 14 bases sitting between them. The germline gives CDR1 SGHRS, CDR2 YFSETQ. CDR3 length: 15 amino acids.

The chain carries TRBV27 and TRBJ1-1, with D hard to call. The CDR3 totals 13 residues. V was trimmed by 0 bases and J by 6 bases, leaving 8 bases between them. CDR1 and CDR2 (germline): MNHEY, SMNVEV (reference sequence). In DNA form, the CDR3 reads TGTGCCAGCAGTTTATCGGGAAGGGCTGAAGCTTTCTTT. Its protein is CASSLSGRAEAFF.

This clonotype has a single count. The rearrangement links TRBV29-1 to TRBJ1-2, with D maybe TRBD1 (5 bases). Germline loops: CDR1 SQVTM, CDR2 ANQGSEA. The CDR3 consists of 15 residues. The germline V and J ends were trimmed by 4 bases and 5 bases, with 20 bases remaining between them. The DNA for the CDR3 is TGCAGCGTTGGGGGCCCTGAACCCGACAGATATGGCTACACCTTC. Its protein is CSVGGPEPDRYGYTF.

This clonotype was detected only a few times. The chain carries TRBV6-5 and TRBJ2-3; D is possibly TRBD1 or TRBD2 (5 bases each). Germline V gene lookup returns CDR1 MNHEY and CDR2 SVGAGI. CDR3 length: 14 residues. Trimming cost V 5 bases and J 3 bases, with 12 bases left between them. CDR3 region: CASSPPGQTDTQYF. DNA of the CDR3: TGTGCCAGCAGTCCGCCGGGGCAGACAGATACGCAGTATTTT.